The 11 T cell receptor beta chains below all came from one sample that was sequenced in a study of T cells after posttransplantation cyclophosphamide. This table comes from immunoSEQ multiplex PCR, and its TCRdb copy is limited to in-frame clones, with some not included. Of about 66,000 clones listed, roughly 93% are singletons. The sample taken for sequencing was PBMCs. The receptor source for this set is a woman aged 25-40 years in good health and a related stem cell transplant donor.

The rearrangement uses TRBV9 and TRBJ2-3; D remains unclear. This CDR3 contains 13 residues. The V gene lost 6 bases and the J gene lost 4 bases, with 12 bases spanning the gap. CDR1 is SGDLS and CDR2 is YYNGEE in the germline V gene. The CDR3 nucleotides are TGTGCCAGCAATCAGGTCAACTCAGATACGCAGTATTTT. Protein sequence: CASNQVNSDTQYF.

The rearrangement links TRBV5-1 to TRBJ2-1; D assignment may be TRBD1 or TRBD2 (5 bases each). Germline V gene data show CDR1 as SGHRS and CDR2 as YFSETQ. V dropped 4 bases and J dropped 4 bases, with 12 bases sitting between them. The CDR3 runs to 14 residues. The CDR3 loop is CASSTRDLYNEQFF. The CDR3 nucleotides are TGCGCCAGCAGCACCCGGGACCTATACAATGAGCAGTTCTTC.

CDR3 bases: TGTGCCAGCAGCCCAGGGAATACGCAGTATTTT. Its protein product is CASSPGNTQYF. The gene calls are TRBV28 and TRBJ2-3; perhaps TRBD1 as D (5 bases). Trimming removed 6 bases at V and 7 bases at J, with 8 bases between. Germline lookup yields CDR1 MDHEN and CDR2 SYDVKM. CDR3 length: 11 residues.

The rearrangement uses TRBV30 and TRBJ1-5; 11 positions agree with TRBD1. The germline CDR1 and CDR2 sequences are GTSNPN and SVGIG (reference sequence). The CDR3 has 13 residues. J lost 5 bases, V lost 8 bases, and 5 bases had no gene match. The CDR3 reads CAVGQGAHQPQHF. The CDR3 region has the DNA TGTGCCGTTGGACAGGGGGCGCATCAGCCCCAGCATTTT.

The chain joins TRBV13 to TRBJ1-1; TRBD1 aligns across 9 bases. Per germline, CDR1 PRHDT and CDR2 FYEKMQ (reference sequence). V was clipped by 3 bases and J by 1 base; unmatched bases: 0. The CDR3 is made up of 14 amino acids. CDR3 loop: CASSLGQGNTEAFF. As DNA, the CDR3 is TGTGCCAGCAGCTTGGGACAGGGGAACACTGAAGCTTTCTTT.

The chain joins TRBV5-5 to TRBJ2-1, with D unclear. Trimming shortened V by 0 bases and J by 4 bases, and 11 bases separated the two germline ends. The CDR3 consists of 15 residues. Germline V gene sequence: CDR1 SGHKS, CDR2 YYEKEE (reference sequence). Here the CDR3 reads CASSLDISPYNEQFF. DNA of the CDR3: TGTGCCAGCAGCTTGGACATCAGCCCGTACAATGAGCAGTTCTTC.

CDR3 residues: CASSLIGTVLVSNYGYTF. As DNA, the CDR3 is TGTGCCAGCAGCTTAATCGGGACAGTCCTAGTATCTAACTATGGCTACACCTTC. The chain couples TRBV7-3 to TRBJ1-2; 7 positions agree with TRBD1. Germline lookup yields CDR1 SGHTA and CDR2 FQGTGA. The CDR3 has 18 amino acids. V shed 1 base and J 0 bases; nucleotides not matched to a gene: 11.

There are a few counts of this clone. This rearrangement joins TRBV6-6 to TRBJ1-5, with D perhaps matching TRBD1 (5 bases). The CDR3 is 14 amino acids. V lost 0 bases to trimming and J lost 4 bases, with 7 bases between them. Germline assignment: CDR1 MNHNY and CDR2 SVGAGI (reference sequence). CDR3 nucleotides: TGTGCCAGCAGTTACTCAGGGGAAAATCAGCCCCAGCATTTT. Its protein product is CASSYSGENQPQHF.

This clone was seen just once. The J gene is TRBJ1-2, the V gene TRBV9; D unresolved. V dropped 0 bases and J dropped 4 bases, with 4 bases sitting between them. This CDR3 comprises 12 residues. Germline V gives CDR1 SGDLS, CDR2 YYNGEE. This CDR3 is CASSVGGYGYTF. The CDR3 bases are TGTGCCAGCAGCGTAGGAGGCTATGGCTACACCTTC.

This chain links TRBV5-1 with TRBJ2-5; TRBD2 might be the D (6 bases). V dropped 0 bases and J dropped 0 bases, with 9 bases sitting between them. The germline V gene has CDR1 SGHRS and CDR2 YFSETQ. This CDR3 region has 15 residues. The CDR3 DNA sequence: TGCGCCAGCAGCTTGGTCGCGGGATACCAAGAGACCCAGTACTTC. Translating gives CASSLVAGYQETQYF.

A few counts support this clone. This chain joins TRBV4-2 and TRBJ2-3; 11 nucleotides agree with TRBD2. In germline, CDR1 is LGHNA, CDR2 YNFKEQ. The CDR3 loop spans 16 amino acids. The V segment lost 2 bases and the J segment 3 bases; nucleotides outside the gene matches: 4. The CDR3 DNA sequence: TGTGCCAGCAGCCAATCGCTAGCGGGGGGAACAGATACGCAGTATTTT. It is translated as CASSQSLAGGTDTQYF.